Listed below are T cell receptor beta chains from one sample, sequenced in a study of blood T cell repertoires in COVID-19. Method: immunoSEQ multiplex PCR; TCRdb's copy keeps in-frame clones and lacks some. The table has around 210,000 clones, approximately 85% seen once. The specimen was peripheral blood. These TCRs come from a man aged 50-60 years with COVID-19, enrolled during active disease. Each CDR3 is given with its conserved first and last residue. Fields, in order: CDR3 DNA, CDR3 protein, V gene, D gene, J gene, clone size. D genes are given only for firm matches. Size is omitted from some rows. Given values are once, few, many or a class for expanded clones.

TGTGCCACCAGTGATTGGGACAGGGAACACACAGATACGCAGTATTTT | CATSDWDREHTDTQYF | TRBV24-1 | TRBD1 | TRBJ2-3 | NA
TGTGCCAGCAGTTCGGGACTAGCGGAGACCCAGTACTTC | CASSSGLAETQYF | TRBV6-6 | TRBD2 | TRBJ2-5 | NA
TGTGCCAGCAGTTTTAGGGGAGGGTACAGCAATCAGCCCCAGCATTTT | CASSFRGGYSNQPQHF | TRBV27 | NA | TRBJ1-5 | many
TGTGCCAGCAGCCCAGACACCTACGAGCAGTACTTC | CASSPDTYEQYF | TRBV12-3/TRBV12-4 | NA | TRBJ2-7 | NA
TGTGCCAGCAGTCCCATGCGTGCCGGGGAGCTGTTTTTT | CASSPMRAGELFF | TRBV6-5 | NA | TRBJ2-2 | NA
TGTGCCAGCAGTTCGACCGACAGCGGGTTTGGAAACACCATATATTTT | CASSSTDSGFGNTIYF | TRBV3-1/TRBV3-2 | NA | TRBJ1-3 | NA
TGTGCCAGCAGCACCGGAAGGGACAGGGGGCGCAGCTATGGCTACACCTTC | CASSTGRDRGRSYGYTF | TRBV5-4 | TRBD1 | TRBJ1-2 | NA
TGTGCCAGCAGCTTAGTGGACAGTTTGTACTTC | CASSLVDSLYF | TRBV11-2 | NA | TRBJ2-7 | NA
TGCGCCAGCAGCTTAGGGACAGGGGGCTTTTTGGAGACCCAGTACTTC | CASSLGTGGFLETQYF | TRBV5-1 | TRBD1 | TRBJ2-5 | NA
TGTGCCAGCAGCTTTGGACATAGCTCCTACGAGCAGTACTTC | CASSFGHSSYEQYF | TRBV7-2 | NA | TRBJ2-7 | NA
TGCGCCAGCAGCTTTTCTAGCGGGGGATTCCAAGAGACCCAGTACTTC | CASSFSSGGFQETQYF | TRBV5-1 | TRBD2 | TRBJ2-5 | NA
TGTGCCAGCAGTTTATTTCAGGCGTACGAGCAGTACTTC | CASSLFQAYEQYF | TRBV27 | NA | TRBJ2-7 | NA
TGCGCCAGCAGCCAATCGGGACTCGGGGAATTGAGGGGCTACACCTTC | CASSQSGLGELRGYTF | TRBV4-1 | NA | TRBJ1-2 | NA
TGTGCCAGCAGCCCCGAGGGAGTGGATCAGCCCCAGCATTTT | CASSPEGVDQPQHF | TRBV9 | NA | TRBJ1-5 | NA
TGTGCCAGCAGCTTCGAAGAGCGGGGGGGCATGGAGACCCAGTACTTC | CASSFEERGGMETQYF | TRBV7-9 | TRBD2 | TRBJ2-5 | NA
TGTGCCAGTAGTATCCGGGGTCTAGCGGGGCTTAGCTCCTACAATGAGCAGTTCTTC | CASSIRGLAGLSSYNEQFF | TRBV19 | TRBD2 | TRBJ2-1 | NA
TGCGCCAGTAACGAAGGGTTCGGGGGAGCAGATACGCAGTATTTT | CASNEGFGGADTQYF | TRBV5-1 | NA | TRBJ2-3 | NA
TGTGCCAGCTCACCTTCGACAGGGCTGGATTCACCCCTCCACTTT | CASSPSTGLDSPLHF | TRBV18 | TRBD1 | TRBJ1-6 | NA
TGTGCCACCAGCCCGGCGGGGGGCCCTTTAAGGGAGACCCAGTACTTC | CATSPAGGPLRETQYF | TRBV24-1 | TRBD2 | TRBJ2-5 | NA
TGTGCCAGCAGTCCCCTCGGGAAAGATACGCAGTATTTT | CASSPLGKDTQYF | TRBV6-5 | NA | TRBJ2-3 | NA
TGTGCCAGCACCCAAGGGAGACTAGCGGGAGATTACGAGCAGTACTTC | CASTQGRLAGDYEQYF | TRBV2 | TRBD2 | TRBJ2-7 | few
TGTGCCTGGAAGGGGGATTCTTATGGGACAACTAATGAAAAACTGTTTTTT | CAWKGDSYGTTNEKLFF | TRBV30 | NA | TRBJ1-4 | NA
TGCGCCAGCAGCTTGAACGTAGGGGCTGACGAGCAGTACTTC | CASSLNVGADEQYF | TRBV5-1 | NA | TRBJ2-7 | NA
TGTGCCAGCAGCCAAGCCGGGACAGGAGCAGATACGCAGTATTTT | CASSQAGTGADTQYF | TRBV4-2 | TRBD1 | TRBJ2-3 | NA
TGCAGCGGTTACACAGGGTGGGGGATGAACACTGAAGCTTTCTTT | CSGYTGWGMNTEAFF | TRBV29-1 | NA | TRBJ1-1 | NA
TGTGCCAGCAGCTCAAACAACGGAGCGGATACGCAGTATTTT | CASSSNNGADTQYF | TRBV11-1 | NA | TRBJ2-3 | NA
TGTGCCAGCAGCCCCTTCTCAGGTAGCTCTGGAAACACCATATATTTT | CASSPFSGSSGNTIYF | TRBV3-1/TRBV3-2 | NA | TRBJ1-3 | NA
TGTGCCAGCAGCCGAGAGACTAGTCGGGAGACCCAGTACTTC | CASSRETSRETQYF | TRBV3-1/TRBV3-2 | NA | TRBJ2-5 | NA
TGTGCCAGCTCACCAAAGACAGGGCCCGGGGAGCTGTTTTTT | CASSPKTGPGELFF | TRBV18 | TRBD1 | TRBJ2-2 | NA
TGTGCCAGCAGCCTAAGGACAGGGCCCGAGTACTTC | CASSLRTGPEYF | TRBV5-8 | TRBD1 | TRBJ2-5 | NA
TGTGCCAGTAGTACCGGGAGAGGTCGGGAAAAACTGTTTTTT | CASSTGRGREKLFF | TRBV19 | NA | TRBJ1-4 | NA
TGTGCCAGCAGTCCGAGGAGGACAGGCAGCTCTGGGGCCAACGTCCTGACTTTC | CASSPRRTGSSGANVLTF | TRBV2 | TRBD1 | TRBJ2-6 | once
TGTGCCAGCAGCTCGACTAGCGGGGGAAACAATGAGCAGTTCTTC | CASSSTSGGNNEQFF | TRBV3-1/TRBV3-2 | TRBD2 | TRBJ2-1 | NA
TGCGCCAGCAGCTTAGGACAGAACTACAATGAGCAGTTCTTC | CASSLGQNYNEQFF | TRBV5-1 | NA | TRBJ2-1 | NA
TGCAGTGGACTGGACTATGGCTACACCTTC | CSGLDYGYTF | TRBV20-1 | NA | TRBJ1-2 | NA
TGTGCCAGCTCACTCGCCGGGACAGGGACTGGCTACACCTTC | CASSLAGTGTGYTF | TRBV18 | TRBD1 | TRBJ1-2 | NA
TGTGCCAGCAGCCAAATCGACAGGGAGGCCTTAGGCTACACCTTC | CASSQIDREALGYTF | TRBV14 | TRBD1 | TRBJ1-2 | NA
TGTGCCAGCAGCTTAGCGGGTTGGTCTAGATTCAACTACGAGCAGTACTTC | CASSLAGWSRFNYEQYF | TRBV7-6 | NA | TRBJ2-7 | NA
TGCGCCAGCAGTCCGGGACAGGGGGAAGGACTAAACACAGATACGCAGTATTTT | CASSPGQGEGLNTDTQYF | TRBV10-1 | TRBD1 | TRBJ2-3 | NA
TGTGCCAGCAGTTTAGGGGGAGGGAGGACCCAGCATTTT | CASSLGGGRTQHF | TRBV27 | NA | TRBJ1-5 | NA
TGCAGCGTAAGATTCGGGGGGAATAATTCACCCCTCCACTTT | CSVRFGGNNSPLHF | TRBV29-1 | NA | TRBJ1-6 | NA
TGTGCCAGCAGCTCCGTCAGGGGGACCGTCAACTATGGCTACACCTTC | CASSSVRGTVNYGYTF | TRBV5-6 | TRBD1 | TRBJ1-2 | NA
TGTGCCAGCAGTTTCGCTGGGGCCTATCAGCCCCAGCATTTT | CASSFAGAYQPQHF | TRBV27 | NA | TRBJ1-5 | NA
TGTGCCAGCAATTGGGGGCGCTCCTACAATGAGCAGTTCTTC | CASNWGRSYNEQFF | TRBV28 | NA | TRBJ2-1 | NA
TGTGCCAGCAGTGAGGTCAGGGCGAACACCGGGGAGCTGTTTTTT | CASSEVRANTGELFF | TRBV6-1 | NA | TRBJ2-2 | NA